This T cell receptor beta chain derives from a study of blood T cell repertoires in COVID-19. This CDR3 comprises 18 residues. V was cut by 4 bases and J by 3 bases, with 23 bases left in between. Per germline, CDR1 SGHDT and CDR2 YYEEEE. As processed by the authors: Amplification with reference gene primers provided the estimates of nucleated cell counts. The method was immunoSEQ multiplex PCR; TCRdb's version includes in-frame clones alone and lacks a portion of them. V and J calls plus clone size are reproduced from that table; the DNA served to infer D and trimming. The repertoire holds tens of thousands of clones, with about 83% as singletons.

This TCR was recovered from a human donor in a cohort sampled during active COVID-19. The V call is TRBV5-6, the J call TRBJ1-3, with a weak D call TRBD1 (5 bases). Sequenced sample: peripheral blood. As DNA, the CDR3 is TGTGCCAGCAGCAGGGAGAAATCGGGGACTCTCGGTGGAAACACCATATATTTT. It codes for CASSREKSGTLGGNTIYF.